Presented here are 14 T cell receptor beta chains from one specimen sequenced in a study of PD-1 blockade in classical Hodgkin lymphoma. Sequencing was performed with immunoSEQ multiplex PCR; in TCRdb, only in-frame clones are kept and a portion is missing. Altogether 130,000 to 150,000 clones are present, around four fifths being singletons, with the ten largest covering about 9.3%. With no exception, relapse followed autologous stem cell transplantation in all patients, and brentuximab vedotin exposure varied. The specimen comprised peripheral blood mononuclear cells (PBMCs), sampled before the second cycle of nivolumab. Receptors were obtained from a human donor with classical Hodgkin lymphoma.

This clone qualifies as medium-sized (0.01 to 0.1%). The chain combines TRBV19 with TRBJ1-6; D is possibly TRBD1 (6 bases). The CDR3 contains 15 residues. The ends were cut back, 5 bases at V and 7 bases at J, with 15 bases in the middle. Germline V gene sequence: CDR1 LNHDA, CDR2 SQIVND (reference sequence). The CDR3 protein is CASSHRGASNSPLHF. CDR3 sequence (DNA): TGTGCCAGTAGTCACCGGGGGGCTTCGAATTCACCCCTCCACTTT.

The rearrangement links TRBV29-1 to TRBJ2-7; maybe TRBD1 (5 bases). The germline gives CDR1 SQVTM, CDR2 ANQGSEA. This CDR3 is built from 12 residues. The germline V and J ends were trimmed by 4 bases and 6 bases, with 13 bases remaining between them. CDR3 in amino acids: CSVAWQGGEQYF. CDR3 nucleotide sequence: TGCAGCGTTGCATGGCAGGGTGGCGAGCAGTACTTC.

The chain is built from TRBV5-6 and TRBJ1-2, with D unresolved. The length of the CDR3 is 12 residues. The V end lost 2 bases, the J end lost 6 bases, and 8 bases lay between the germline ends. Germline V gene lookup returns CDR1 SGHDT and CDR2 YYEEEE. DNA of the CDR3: TGTGCCAGCAGCTTCCTCATTAATGGCTACACCTTC. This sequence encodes CASSFLINGYTF.

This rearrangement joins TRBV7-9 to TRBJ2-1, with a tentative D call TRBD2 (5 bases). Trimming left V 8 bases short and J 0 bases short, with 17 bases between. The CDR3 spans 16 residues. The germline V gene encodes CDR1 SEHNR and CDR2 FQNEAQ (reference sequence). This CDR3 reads CASLPRAQSSYNEQFF. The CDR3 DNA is TGTGCCAGCCTCCCGAGGGCCCAGAGCTCCTACAATGAGCAGTTCTTC.

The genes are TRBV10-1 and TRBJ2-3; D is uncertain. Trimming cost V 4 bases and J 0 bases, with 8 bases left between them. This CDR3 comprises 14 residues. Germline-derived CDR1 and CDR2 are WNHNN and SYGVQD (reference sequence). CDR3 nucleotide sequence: TGCGCCAGCAGTGGGACGGCCAGCACAGATACGCAGTATTTT. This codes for CASSGTASTDTQYF.

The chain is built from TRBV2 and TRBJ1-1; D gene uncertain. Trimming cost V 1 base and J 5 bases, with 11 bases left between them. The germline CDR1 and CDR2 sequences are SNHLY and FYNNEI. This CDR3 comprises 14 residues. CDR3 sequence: CASSEDGLRTEAFF. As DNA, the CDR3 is TGTGCCAGCAGTGAAGATGGATTAAGGACTGAAGCTTTCTTT.

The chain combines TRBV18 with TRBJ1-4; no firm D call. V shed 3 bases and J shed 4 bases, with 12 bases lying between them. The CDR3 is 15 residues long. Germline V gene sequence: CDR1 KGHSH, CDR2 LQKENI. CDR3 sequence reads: CASSPTRVDNEKLFF. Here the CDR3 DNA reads TGTGCCAGCTCACCGACCAGAGTGGATAATGAAAAACTGTTTTTT.

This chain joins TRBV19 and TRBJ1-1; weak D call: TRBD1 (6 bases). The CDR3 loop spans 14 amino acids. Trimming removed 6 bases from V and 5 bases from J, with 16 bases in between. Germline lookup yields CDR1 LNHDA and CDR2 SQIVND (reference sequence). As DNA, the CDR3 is TGTGCCAGTAGCGCACAGGGTGTCATGACTGAAGCTTTCTTT. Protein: CASSAQGVMTEAFF. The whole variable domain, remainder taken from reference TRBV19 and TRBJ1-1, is DGGITQSPKYLFRKEGQNVTLSCEQNLNHDAMYWYRQDPGQGLRLIYYSQIVNDFQKGDIAEGYSVSREKKESFPLTVTSAQKNPTAFYLCASSAQGVMTEAFFGQGTRLTVV.

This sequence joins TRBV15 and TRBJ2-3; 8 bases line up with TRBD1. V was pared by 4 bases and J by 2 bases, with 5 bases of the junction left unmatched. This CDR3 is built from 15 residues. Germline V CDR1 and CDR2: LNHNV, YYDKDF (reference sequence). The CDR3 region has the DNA TGTGCCACCAGCACCGACAGGGGAGCCACAGATACGCAGTATTTT. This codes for CATSTDRGATDTQYF.

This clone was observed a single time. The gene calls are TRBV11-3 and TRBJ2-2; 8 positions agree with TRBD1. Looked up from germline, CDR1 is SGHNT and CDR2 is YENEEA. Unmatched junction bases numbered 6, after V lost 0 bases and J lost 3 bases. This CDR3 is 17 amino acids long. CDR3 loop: CASSLDWGTGYTGELFF. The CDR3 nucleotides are TGTGCCAGCAGCTTAGATTGGGGGACAGGATACACCGGGGAGCTGTTTTTT. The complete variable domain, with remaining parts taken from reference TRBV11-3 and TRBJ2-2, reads EAGVVQSPRYKIIEKKQPVAFWCNPISGHNTLYWYLQNLGQGPELLIRYENEEAVDDSQLPKDRFSAERLKGVDSTLKIQPAELGDSAVYLCASSLDWGTGYTGELFFGEGSRLTVL.

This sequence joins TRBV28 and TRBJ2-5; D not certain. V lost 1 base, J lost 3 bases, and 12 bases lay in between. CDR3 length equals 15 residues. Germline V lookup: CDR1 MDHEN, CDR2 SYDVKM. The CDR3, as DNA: TGTGCCAGCAGTTTATATCGCCCGGCAGAAGAGACCCAGTACTTC. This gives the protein CASSLYRPAEETQYF.

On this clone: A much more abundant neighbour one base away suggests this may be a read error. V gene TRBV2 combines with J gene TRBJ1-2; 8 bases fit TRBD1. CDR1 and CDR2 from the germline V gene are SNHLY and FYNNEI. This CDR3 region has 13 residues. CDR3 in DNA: TGTGCCGGCAGATCAGGGGGCGCGGGAGGCTACACCTTC. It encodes CAGRSGGAGGYTF.

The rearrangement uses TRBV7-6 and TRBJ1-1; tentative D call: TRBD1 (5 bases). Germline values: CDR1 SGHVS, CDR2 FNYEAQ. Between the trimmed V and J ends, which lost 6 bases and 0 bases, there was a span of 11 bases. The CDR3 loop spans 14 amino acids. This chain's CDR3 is CASSPRGMNTEAFF. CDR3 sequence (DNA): TGTGCCAGCAGTCCACGGGGGATGAACACTGAAGCTTTCTTT. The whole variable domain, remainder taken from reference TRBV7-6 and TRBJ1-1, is GAGVSQSPRYKVTKRGQDVALRCDPISGHVSLYWYRQALGQGPEFLTYFNYEAQQDKSGLPNDRFSAERPEGSISTLTIQRTEQRDSAMYRCASSPRGMNTEAFFGQGTRLTVV.

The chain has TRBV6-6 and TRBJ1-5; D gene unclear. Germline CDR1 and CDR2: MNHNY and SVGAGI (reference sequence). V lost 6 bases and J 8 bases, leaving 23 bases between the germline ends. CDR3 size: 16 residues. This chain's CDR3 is CASSPWTFVRNEPQHF. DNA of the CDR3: TGTGCCAGCAGCCCTTGGACTTTCGTGCGAAATGAGCCCCAGCATTTT.